This T cell receptor (beta chain) appears in the sequencing data of a study of cytomegalovirus exposure and HLA in healthy donors. Study outcomes and limitations: Among TCR beta chains of equal frequency, HLA-associated ones were more clonally expanded in a later analysis. Per a later analysis, 18,000 or so TCR beta sequences showed association with HLA alleles at 0.05 false discovery rate. Through in vitro validation, three CMV-associated chains were shown to be specific for CMV antigens. As a later analysis showed, a missense DCLRE1C variant was linked to trimming of TCR beta V- and J-genes.

The PCR used 60 Vbeta and 13 Jbeta primers. Repertoires were generated with immunoSEQ multiplex PCR, while TCRdb's copy carries only in-frame clones and drops some. Among around 150,000 clones listed, 80% to 90% were seen once. J was trimmed by 7 bases and V by 10 bases; bases with no gene match: 10. In germline, CDR1 is MNHNS, CDR2 SASEGT. The CDR3 runs to 15 residues. Details on this clone: The antigen is not known.

This chain uses TRBV6-1 with TRBJ2-2; 12 nucleotides match TRBD2. Sequencing input: PBMCs. The source of this sequence is a man younger than 35 in good health and CMV-seropositive. CDR3 in amino acids: CATDRTSGEVGELFF. CDR3 coding DNA: TGTGCCACCGACCGGACTAGCGGGGAGGTCGGGGAGCTGTTTTTT.